This TCR beta chain was obtained from a study of blood T cells in healthy people across ages. Study-wide results and limits: Comparison with aged donors showed that long-lived donors had more naive CD4+ cells and higher diversity.

Drawn from each donor were approximately 9.2 milliliters of peripheral blood. With regard to this clonotype: Its antigen is not known.

V gave up 5 bases and J gave up 2 bases, with 8 bases separating them. Germline V CDR1 and CDR2: SGHTA, FQGNSA. CDR3 length: 13 amino acids. Through a sample-barcoded 5' primer and a J-beta primer mix, a second PCR was run for roughly 7 to 11 cycles. Every cDNA molecule bore a tag from a template-switch adaptor containing 12 random nucleotides. One entry per CDR3 protein, called by TCRdb with MiXCR from the 5' RACE reads. This sample has about 1.8 million distinct CDR3 sequences, with roughly 52% found just once. The chain uses TRBV7-2 and TRBJ2-3, with D possibly matching TRBD2 (5 bases). Sequenced: blood. The TCR sequence derives from a middle-aged woman in good health. The CDR3 sequence: CASSRTYTDTQYF. CDR3 sequence (DNA): TGTGCCAGCAGCCGGACTTACACAGATACGCAGTATTTT.